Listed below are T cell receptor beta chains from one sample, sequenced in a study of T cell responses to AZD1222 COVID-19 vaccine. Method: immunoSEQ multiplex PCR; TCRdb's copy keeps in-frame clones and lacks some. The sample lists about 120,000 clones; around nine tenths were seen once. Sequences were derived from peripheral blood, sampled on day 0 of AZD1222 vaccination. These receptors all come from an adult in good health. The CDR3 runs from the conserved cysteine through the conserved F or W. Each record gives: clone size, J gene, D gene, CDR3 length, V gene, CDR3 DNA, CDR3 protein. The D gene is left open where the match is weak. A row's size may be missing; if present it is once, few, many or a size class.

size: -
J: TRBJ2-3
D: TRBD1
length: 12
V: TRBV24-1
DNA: TGTGCCAGTACGACAGGGGGAAGGGCGCAGTATTTT
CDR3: CASTTGGRAQYF

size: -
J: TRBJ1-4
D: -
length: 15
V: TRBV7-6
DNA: TGTGCCAGCAGCTTAGCCGGGGGGCGCGGAGAAAAACTGTTTTTT
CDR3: CASSLAGGRGEKLFF

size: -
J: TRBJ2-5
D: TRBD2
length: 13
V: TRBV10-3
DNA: TGTGCCATCAGTGGTACTAGCGGCGAGACCCAGTACTTC
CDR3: CAISGTSGETQYF

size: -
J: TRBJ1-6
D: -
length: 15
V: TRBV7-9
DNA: TGTGCCAGCAGTCAGAGAAACTCCTATAATTCACCCCTCCACTTT
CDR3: CASSQRNSYNSPLHF

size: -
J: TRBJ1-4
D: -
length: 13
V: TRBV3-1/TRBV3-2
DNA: TGTGCCAGCAGCCACCATGATGGTGAAAAACTGTTTTTT
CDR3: CASSHHDGEKLFF

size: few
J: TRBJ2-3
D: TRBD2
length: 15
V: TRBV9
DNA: TGTGCCAGCAGCGTAGAGTCTAGCGGTCCCTACGGCCGGTATTTT
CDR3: CASSVESSGPYGRYF

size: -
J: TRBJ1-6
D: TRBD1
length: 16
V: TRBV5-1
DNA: TGCGCCAGCAGCTTGGGGGGACAGGGGCGGTATTCACCCCTCCACTTT
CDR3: CASSLGGQGRYSPLHF

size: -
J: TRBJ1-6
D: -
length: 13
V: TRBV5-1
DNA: TGCGCCAGCAGCTTGGTTCTAGATTCACCCCTCCACTTT
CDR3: CASSLVLDSPLHF

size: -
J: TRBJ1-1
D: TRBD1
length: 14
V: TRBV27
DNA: TGTGCCAGCACCGACAGGGGTCCGGACACTGAAGCTTTCTTT
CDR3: CASTDRGPDTEAFF

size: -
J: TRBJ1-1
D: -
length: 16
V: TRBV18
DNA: TGTGCCAGCTCAGAACACGGCATACCTATGAACACTGAAGCTTTCTTT
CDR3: CASSEHGIPMNTEAFF

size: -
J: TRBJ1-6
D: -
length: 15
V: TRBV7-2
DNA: TGTGCCAGCAGCCTGGGAGGTCAGGCTAATTCACCCCTCCACTTT
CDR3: CASSLGGQANSPLHF

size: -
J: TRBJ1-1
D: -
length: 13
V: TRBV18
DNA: TGTGCCAGCTCACCAGAACAGAACACTGAAGCTTTCTTT
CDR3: CASSPEQNTEAFF

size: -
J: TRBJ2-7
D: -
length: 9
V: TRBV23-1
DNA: TGCGCCAGCATCTCCGAGCAGTACTTC
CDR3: CASISEQYF

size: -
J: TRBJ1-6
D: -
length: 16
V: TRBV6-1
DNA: TGTGCCAGCAGTGATCTTTACCCCTCCTATAATTCACCCCTCCACTTT
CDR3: CASSDLYPSYNSPLHF

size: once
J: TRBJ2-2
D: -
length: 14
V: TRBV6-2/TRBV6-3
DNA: TGTGCCAGCAGTTACTCTGAGGAGGCCGGGGAGCTGTTTTTT
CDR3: CASSYSEEAGELFF

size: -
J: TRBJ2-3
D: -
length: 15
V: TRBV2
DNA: TGTGCCAGCGGGGTAAGGGGACGGGTTGCAGATACGCAGTATTTT
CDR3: CASGVRGRVADTQYF

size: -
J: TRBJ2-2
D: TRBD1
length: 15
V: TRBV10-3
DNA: TGTGCCATCAGTACCGGACAGGGGGCTACCGGGGAGCTGTTTTTT
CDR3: CAISTGQGATGELFF

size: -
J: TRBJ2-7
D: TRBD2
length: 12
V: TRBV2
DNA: TGTGCCACCGCGGGGGGGCGGTACGAGCAGTACTTC
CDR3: CATAGGRYEQYF

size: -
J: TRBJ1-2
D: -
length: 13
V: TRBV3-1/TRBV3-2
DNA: TGTGCCAGCAGCCAAGGCAGGTGGATGGGCTACACCTTC
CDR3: CASSQGRWMGYTF

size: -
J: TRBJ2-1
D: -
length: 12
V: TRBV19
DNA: TGTGCCAGTCGGGACCCTAGGAATGAGCAGTTCTTC
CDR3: CASRDPRNEQFF

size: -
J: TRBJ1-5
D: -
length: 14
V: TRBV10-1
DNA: TGCGCCAGCAGTGAAGGACCGCGAAATCAGCCCCAGCATTTT
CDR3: CASSEGPRNQPQHF

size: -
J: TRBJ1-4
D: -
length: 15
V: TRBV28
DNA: TGTGCCAGCAGTGAAGGGGCGCGCACTAATGAAAAACTGTTTTTT
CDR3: CASSEGARTNEKLFF

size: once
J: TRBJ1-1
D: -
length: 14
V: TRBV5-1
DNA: TGCGCCAGCAGCTTGCAAAGAAGTCAAGGTGAAGCTTTCTTT
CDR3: CASSLQRSQGEAFF

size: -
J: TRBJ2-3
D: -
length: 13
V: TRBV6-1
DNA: TGTGCCAGCAGTGAAGCGCTAACAGATACGCAGTATTTT
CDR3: CASSEALTDTQYF

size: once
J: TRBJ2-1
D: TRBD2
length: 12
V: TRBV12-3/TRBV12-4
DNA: TGTGCCAGCACGCTAGGCGGGGGGGTCGAGTTCTTC
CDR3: CASTLGGGVEFF

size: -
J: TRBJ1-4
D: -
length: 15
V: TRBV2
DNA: TGTGCCAGCAGTGAGGTTCCGAACGGGTTTGGAAAACTGTTTTTT
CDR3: CASSEVPNGFGKLFF

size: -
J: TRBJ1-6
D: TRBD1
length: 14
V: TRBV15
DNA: TGTGCCACCAGCATCACACAGGGGAATTCACCCCTCCACTTT
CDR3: CATSITQGNSPLHF

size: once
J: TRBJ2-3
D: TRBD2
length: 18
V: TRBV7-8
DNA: TGTGCCAGCAGCCTCCGGACTAGCGGGAGGGCGGGGGCAGATACGCAGTATTTT
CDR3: CASSLRTSGRAGADTQYF

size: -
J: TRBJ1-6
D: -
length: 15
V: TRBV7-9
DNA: TGTGCCAGCAGCTTAAGCGTCGGACAGAGTTCACCCCTCCACTTT
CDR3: CASSLSVGQSSPLHF

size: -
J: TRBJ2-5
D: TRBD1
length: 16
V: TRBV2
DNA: TGTGCCAGCAGTGGATGGACAGGGGGTTTGGAGGAGACCCAGTACTTC
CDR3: CASSGWTGGLEETQYF

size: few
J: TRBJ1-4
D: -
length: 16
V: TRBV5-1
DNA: TGCGCCAGCAGCCTCCGACCTGGGCTGTCTAATGAAAAACTGTTTTTT
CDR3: CASSLRPGLSNEKLFF

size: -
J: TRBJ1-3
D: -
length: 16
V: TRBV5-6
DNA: TGTGCCAGCAGTTTACTGACAGCCATCTCTGGAAACACCATATATTTT
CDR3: CASSLLTAISGNTIYF

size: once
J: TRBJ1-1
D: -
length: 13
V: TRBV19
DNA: TGTGCCAGTACTTCAGACAGCACAACTGAAGCTTTCTTT
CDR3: CASTSDSTTEAFF

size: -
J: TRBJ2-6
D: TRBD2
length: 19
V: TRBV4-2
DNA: TGTGCCAGCAGCCTCCCCTTCGGGCGGGGGGGCCCTGGGGCCAACGTCCTGACTTTC
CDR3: CASSLPFGRGGPGANVLTF

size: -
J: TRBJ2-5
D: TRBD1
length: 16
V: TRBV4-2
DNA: TGTGCCAGCAGCCAAGACGGAGAGACAGGGGTCGAGACCCAGTACTTC
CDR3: CASSQDGETGVETQYF

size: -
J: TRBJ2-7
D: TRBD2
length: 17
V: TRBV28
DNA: TGTGCCAGCACCTCGGGTGGGAGGGCTTCGTCTTACTACGAGCAGTACTTC
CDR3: CASTSGGRASSYYEQYF

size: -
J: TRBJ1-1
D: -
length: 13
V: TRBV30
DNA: TGTGCCTGGAGGGGCCTCTCGGGCACTGAAGCTTTCTTT
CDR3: CAWRGLSGTEAFF

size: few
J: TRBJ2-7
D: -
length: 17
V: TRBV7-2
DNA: TGTGCCAGCAGCGCAACAGGGCTCTCCCCAGCATACGGCGAGCAGTACTTC
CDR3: CASSATGLSPAYGEQYF

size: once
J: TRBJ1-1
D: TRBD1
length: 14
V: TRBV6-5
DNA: TGTGCCAGCAGTCCGGGACAGATTAACACTGAAGCTTTCTTT
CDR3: CASSPGQINTEAFF

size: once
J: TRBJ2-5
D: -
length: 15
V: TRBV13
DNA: TGTGCCAGCAGCTTGGGGCAGGGGGGAGGAGAGACCCAGTACTTC
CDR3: CASSLGQGGGETQYF

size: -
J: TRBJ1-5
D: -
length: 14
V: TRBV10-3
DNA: TGTGCCATCAGTGATCTGGGGGGGGATCAGCCCCAGCATTTT
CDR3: CAISDLGGDQPQHF

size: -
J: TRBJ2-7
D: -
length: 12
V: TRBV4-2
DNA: TGTGCCAGCAGCCAGGCCACCTACGAGCAGTACTTC
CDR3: CASSQATYEQYF